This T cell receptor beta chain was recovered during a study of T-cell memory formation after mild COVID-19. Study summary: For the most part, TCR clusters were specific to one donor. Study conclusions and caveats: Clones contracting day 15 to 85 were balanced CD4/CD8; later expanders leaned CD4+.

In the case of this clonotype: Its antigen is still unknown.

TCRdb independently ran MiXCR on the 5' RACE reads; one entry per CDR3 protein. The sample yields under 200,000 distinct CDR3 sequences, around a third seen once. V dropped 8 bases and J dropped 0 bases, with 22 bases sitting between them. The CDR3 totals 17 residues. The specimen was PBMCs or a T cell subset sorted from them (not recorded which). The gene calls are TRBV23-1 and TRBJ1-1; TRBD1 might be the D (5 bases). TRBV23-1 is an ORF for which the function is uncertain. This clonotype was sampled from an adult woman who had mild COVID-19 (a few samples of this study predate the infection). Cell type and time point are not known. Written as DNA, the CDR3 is TGCGCCAGCCCCCGGGTGGGGGGAAACAATTTGAACACTGAAGCTTTCTTT. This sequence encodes CASPRVGGNNLNTEAFF.